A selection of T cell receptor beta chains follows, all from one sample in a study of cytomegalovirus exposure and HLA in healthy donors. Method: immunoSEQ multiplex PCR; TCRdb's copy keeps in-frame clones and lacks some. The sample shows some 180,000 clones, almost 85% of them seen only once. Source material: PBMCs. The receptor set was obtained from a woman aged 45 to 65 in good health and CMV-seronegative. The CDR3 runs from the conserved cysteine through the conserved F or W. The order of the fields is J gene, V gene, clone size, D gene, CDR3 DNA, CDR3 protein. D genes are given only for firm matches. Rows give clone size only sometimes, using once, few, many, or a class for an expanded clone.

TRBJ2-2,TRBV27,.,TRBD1,TGTGCCAGCAGTTTGGCGGGACAGGGAACGGCCGGGGAGCTGTTTTTT,CASSLAGQGTAGELFF
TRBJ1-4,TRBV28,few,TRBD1,TGTGCCAGCAGTCCCCCCGGACAGGGTAATGAAAAACTGTTTTTT,CASSPPGQGNEKLFF
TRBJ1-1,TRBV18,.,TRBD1,TGTGCCAGCTCACCCCAGGGGGCGAACACTGAAGCTTTCTTT,CASSPQGANTEAFF
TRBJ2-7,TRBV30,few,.,TGTGCCTGGAGTACACAGTCCTACGAGCAGTACTTC,CAWSTQSYEQYF
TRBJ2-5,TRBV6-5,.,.,TGTGCCAGCAGTCCATCTAGGGAGACCCAGTACTTC,CASSPSRETQYF
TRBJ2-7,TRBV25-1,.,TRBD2,TGTGCCAGCAGTGGCGGACTAGCGGGACCCTACGAGCAGTACTTC,CASSGGLAGPYEQYF
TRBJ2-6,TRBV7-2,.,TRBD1,TGTGCCAGCAGCTTGCGACAGGGGAGTGGGGCCAACGTCCTGACTTTC,CASSLRQGSGANVLTF
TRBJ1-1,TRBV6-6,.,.,TGTGCCAGCAGTCAAACAGGGATATACACTGAAGCTTTCTTT,CASSQTGIYTEAFF
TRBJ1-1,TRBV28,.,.,TGTGCCAGCAGTCCTCAGGGGTCGAACACTGAAGCTTTCTTT,CASSPQGSNTEAFF
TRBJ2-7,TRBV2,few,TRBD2,TGTGCCAGCCGAGGGACTAGCGGGTTTAACGAGCAGTACTTC,CASRGTSGFNEQYF
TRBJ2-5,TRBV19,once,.,TGTGCCAGTAGTATTTCGCAGAAAGAGACCCAGTACTTC,CASSISQKETQYF
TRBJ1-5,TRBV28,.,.,TGTGCCAGCCTCCCCAATGAGGCGCTGCGCAATCAGCCCCAGCATTTT,CASLPNEALRNQPQHF
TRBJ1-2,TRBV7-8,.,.,TGTGCCAGCAGCTTAGAGGAACAGGGTTATAACTATGGCTACACCTTC,CASSLEEQGYNYGYTF
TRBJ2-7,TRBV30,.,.,TGTGCCTGGAGTACAGCACCAAGCTCCTACGAGCAGTACTTC,CAWSTAPSSYEQYF
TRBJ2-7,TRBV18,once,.,TGTGCCAGCTCAAGACTCGACGGGTCCTACGAGCAGTACTTC,CASSRLDGSYEQYF
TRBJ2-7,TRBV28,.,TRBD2,TGTGCCAGCAGCTCTTATGCCGGGACTAAGAATTCAAGGCAGTACTTC,CASSSYAGTKNSRQYF
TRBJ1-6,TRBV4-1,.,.,TGCGCCAGCAGCCAAGTTGAACGGGAAGGTTCACCCCTCCACTTT,CASSQVEREGSPLHF
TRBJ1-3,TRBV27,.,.,TGTGCCAGCAGTTCGAGCCGCTCTGGAAACACCATATATTTT,CASSSSRSGNTIYF
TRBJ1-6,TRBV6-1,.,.,TGTGCCAGCAGCGCAGGCCCCTATAATTCACCCCTCCACTTT,CASSAGPYNSPLHF
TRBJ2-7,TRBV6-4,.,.,TGTGCCAGCAGTATCCGACAAGAGAGTGTCTACGAGCAGTACTTC,CASSIRQESVYEQYF
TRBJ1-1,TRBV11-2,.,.,TGTGCCAGCAGCCCACAGGAGCTGAACACTGAAGCTTTCTTT,CASSPQELNTEAFF
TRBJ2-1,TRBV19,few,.,TGTGCCAGTAGGGATAAAAGGACAAGCTCCTACAATGAGCAGTTCTTC,CASRDKRTSSYNEQFF
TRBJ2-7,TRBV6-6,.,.,TGTGCCAGCAGTTACGGAGGGGAATACGAGCAGTACTTC,CASSYGGEYEQYF
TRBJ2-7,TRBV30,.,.,TGTGCCTGGAGTAATCCGGGCGGGCACTCCTACGAGCAGTACTTC,CAWSNPGGHSYEQYF